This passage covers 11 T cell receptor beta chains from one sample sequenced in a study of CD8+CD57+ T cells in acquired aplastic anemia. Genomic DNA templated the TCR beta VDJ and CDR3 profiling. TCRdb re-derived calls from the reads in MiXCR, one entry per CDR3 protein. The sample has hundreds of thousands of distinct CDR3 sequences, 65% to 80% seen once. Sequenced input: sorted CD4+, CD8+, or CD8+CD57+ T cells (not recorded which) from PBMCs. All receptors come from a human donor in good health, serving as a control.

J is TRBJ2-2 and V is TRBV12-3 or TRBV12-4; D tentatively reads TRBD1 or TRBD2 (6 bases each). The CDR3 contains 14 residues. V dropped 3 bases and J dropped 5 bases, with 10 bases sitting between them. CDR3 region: CASSLGGGTGELFF. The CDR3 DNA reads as TGTGCCAGCAGTTTGGGGGGCGGTACCGGGGAGCTGTTTTTT.

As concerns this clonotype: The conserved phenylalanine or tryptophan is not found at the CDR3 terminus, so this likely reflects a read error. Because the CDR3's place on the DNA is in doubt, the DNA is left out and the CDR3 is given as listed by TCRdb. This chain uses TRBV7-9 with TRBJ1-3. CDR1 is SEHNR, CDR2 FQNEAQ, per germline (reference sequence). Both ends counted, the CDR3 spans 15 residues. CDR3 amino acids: CASSLRPSSGNTIGP.

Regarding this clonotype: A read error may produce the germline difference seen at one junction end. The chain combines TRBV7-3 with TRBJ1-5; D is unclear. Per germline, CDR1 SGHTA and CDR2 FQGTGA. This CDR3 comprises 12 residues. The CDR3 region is CASKSALQPKHF. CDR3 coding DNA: TGTGCCAGCAAGTCAGCGCTTCAGCCCAAGCATTTT.

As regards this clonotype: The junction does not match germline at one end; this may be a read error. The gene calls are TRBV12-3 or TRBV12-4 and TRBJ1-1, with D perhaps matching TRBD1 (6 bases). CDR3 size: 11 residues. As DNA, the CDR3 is TGTGCCAGCAGTTTGTCGGGGGGGGCTTCCTTT. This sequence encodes CASSLSGGASF.

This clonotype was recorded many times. The CDR3 sequence: CASSPGPGPQHF. The CDR3 DNA sequence: TGTGCCAGCAGCCCTGGACCCGGCCCCCAGCATTTT. The V gene is TRBV7-2, the J gene TRBJ1-5; D unclear. Per the germline V gene, CDR1 is SGHTA and CDR2 is FQGNSA. This CDR3 spans 12 amino acids. Trimming left V 5 bases short and J 10 bases short, with 12 bases between.

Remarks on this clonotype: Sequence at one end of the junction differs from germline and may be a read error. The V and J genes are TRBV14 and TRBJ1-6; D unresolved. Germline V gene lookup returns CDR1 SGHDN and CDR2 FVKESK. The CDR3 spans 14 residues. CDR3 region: CASSQELLIKTCYF. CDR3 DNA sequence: TGTGCCAGCAGCCAGGAGCTCCTAATTAAAACCTGTTACTTT.

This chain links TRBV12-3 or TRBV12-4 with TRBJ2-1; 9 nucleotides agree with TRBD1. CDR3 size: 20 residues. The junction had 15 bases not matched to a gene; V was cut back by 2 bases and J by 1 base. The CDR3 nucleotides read TGTGCCAGCAGTTTACGGGGGACAGGGTCCAAGGAAACGTCCTACAATGAGCAGTTCTTC. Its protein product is CASSLRGTGSKETSYNEQFF.

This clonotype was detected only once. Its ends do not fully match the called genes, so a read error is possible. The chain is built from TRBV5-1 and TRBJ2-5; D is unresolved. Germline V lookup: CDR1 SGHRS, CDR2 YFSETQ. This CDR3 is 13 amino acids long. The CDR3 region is CASSVLVQETQYF. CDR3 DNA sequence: TGTGCCAGCAGCGTTTTAGTGCAAGAGACCCAGTACTTC.

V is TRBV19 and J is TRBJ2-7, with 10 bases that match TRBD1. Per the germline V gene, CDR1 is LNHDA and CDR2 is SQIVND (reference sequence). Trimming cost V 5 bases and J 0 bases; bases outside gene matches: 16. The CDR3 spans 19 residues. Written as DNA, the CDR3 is TGTGCCAGTAGTTTGGGACAGGGGACCTGGGGGCAGGCCTCCTACGAGCAGTACTTC. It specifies CASSLGQGTWGQASYEQYF.

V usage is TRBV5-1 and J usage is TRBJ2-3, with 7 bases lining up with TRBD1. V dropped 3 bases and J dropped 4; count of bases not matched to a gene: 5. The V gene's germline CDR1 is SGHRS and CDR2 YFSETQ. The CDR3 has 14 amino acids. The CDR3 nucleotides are TGCGCCAGCAGCTCGACAGGGATCCCAGATACGCAGTATTTT. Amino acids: CASSSTGIPDTQYF.

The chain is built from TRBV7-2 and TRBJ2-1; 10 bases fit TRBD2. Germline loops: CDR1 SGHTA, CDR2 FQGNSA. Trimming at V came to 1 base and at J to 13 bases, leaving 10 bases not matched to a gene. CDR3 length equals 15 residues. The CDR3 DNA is TGTGCCAGCAGCTTAGAGCTAGCGGGGGACAAGGACCAGTTCTTC. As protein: CASSLELAGDKDQFF.